Shown below are 19 T cell receptor beta chains from a single sample sequenced in a study of blood T cells in healthy people across ages. Combining a sample-barcoded 5' primer with a J-beta primer mix, a second PCR ran for 7 to 11 cycles. TCRdb re-derived calls from the 5' RACE reads in MiXCR, one entry per CDR3 protein. The profile shows roughly 730,000 distinct CDR3 sequences, more than 55% of them singletons. Sequences were obtained from blood. These receptors were collected from a man aged 35-49 years in good health.

This clonotype was seen ten or more times. This rearrangement joins TRBV4-2 to TRBJ2-7; D may match TRBD1 or TRBD2 (5 bases each). Germline-derived CDR1 and CDR2 are LGHNA and YNFKEQ. The CDR3 extends over 15 amino acids. V lost 0 bases to trimming and J lost 1 base, with 10 bases between them. This CDR3 reads CASSQDPGPSYEQYF. For the CDR3, the DNA is TGTGCCAGCAGCCAAGACCCGGGGCCGTCCTACGAGCAGTACTTC.

The chain's CDR3 is CSATTGGIGQYF. Written as DNA, the CDR3 is TGCAGTGCTACCACAGGGGGGATTGGGCAGTACTTC. J is TRBJ2-7 and V is TRBV20-1, with TRBD1 identical over 8 bases. The CDR3 has 12 amino acids. V lost 4 bases, J lost 9 bases, and 8 bases stayed unmatched. Germline V gene data show CDR1 as DFQATT and CDR2 as SNEGSKA (reference sequence).

With respect to this clonotype: The junction does not match germline at one end; this may be a read error. V and J are TRBV27 and TRBJ1-1, with D possibly matching TRBD1 (6 bases). The germline V gene has CDR1 MNHEY and CDR2 SMNVEV (reference sequence). The length of the CDR3 is 14 residues. The CDR3 reads CAGSRRGGDTEAFF. In nucleotides, the CDR3 is TGTGCCGGCAGTAGGAGGGGGGGGGATACTGAAGCTTTCTTT.

The gene calls are TRBV20-1 and TRBJ1-2; D possibly corresponds to TRBD1 (6 bases). The CDR3 has 13 amino acids. Trimming shortened V by 4 bases and J by 1 base, and 10 bases separated the two germline ends. CDR1 DFQATT and CDR2 SNEGSKA come from the germline V gene (reference sequence). The CDR3 spells CSATPDSNYGYTF. The CDR3 region has the DNA TGCAGTGCTACACCGGACAGTAACTATGGCTACACCTTC.

This clonotype was observed a few times. The chain employs TRBV7-9 and TRBJ2-7, with 8 bases matching TRBD2. The length of the CDR3 is 13 residues. CDR1 and CDR2 (germline): SEHNR, FQNEAQ (reference sequence). V trimming: 1 base; J trimming: 10 bases; junction bases outside the gene matches: 6. The CDR3 region is CASSLDGGATQYF. DNA of the CDR3: TGTGCCAGCAGCTTAGACGGGGGGGCCACCCAGTACTTC.

The gene calls are TRBV4-2 and TRBJ2-7; 8 bases are a match to TRBD1. Germline CDR1 reads LGHNA; CDR2 reads YNFKEQ. This CDR3 contains 17 residues. V dropped 1 base and J dropped 3; count of bases not matched to a gene: 11. The CDR3 nucleotides read TGTGCCAGCAGCCAAGGAGTTGGGGGACAGGTGGGCTACGAGCAGTACTTC. It is translated as CASSQGVGGQVGYEQYF.

V gene TRBV9 combines with J gene TRBJ2-3; 10 positions match TRBD1. After removal of 4 bases from V and 2 bases from J, the junction contained 7 bases not matched to a gene. This CDR3 is built from 16 residues. Per germline, CDR1 SGDLS and CDR2 YYNGEE. CDR3 bases: TGTGCCAGCAGCCCGACAGGGGGCCTCATCACAGATACGCAGTATTTT. Its translation is CASSPTGGLITDTQYF.

The chain has TRBV6-5 and TRBJ2-7; D not resolved. Matching the DNA end better, TRBJ2-5 makes the J call doubtful. The germline CDR1 and CDR2 sequences are MNHEY and SVGAGI. The CDR3 sequence is 11 residues long. The DNA of the CDR3 is TGTGCCAGCACTTGGTTGGAGACCCAGTACTTC. It encodes CASTWLETQYF.

This clonotype was seen a handful of times. The V call is TRBV6-5, the J call TRBJ1-2; D may be TRBD1 (5 bases). Germline V gene data show CDR1 as MNHEY and CDR2 as SVGAGI. The CDR3 has 11 amino acids. The V and J ends lost 4 bases and 8 bases respectively, with 8 bases between them. CDR3 nucleotide sequence: TGTGCCAGCAGTTTAGGGGAAGGCTACACCTTC. As protein: CASSLGEGYTF.

The J gene is TRBJ2-7, the V gene TRBV20-1; 8 bases match TRBD2. Unmatched junction bases numbered 8, after V lost 3 bases and J lost 7 bases. This CDR3 spans 13 amino acids. Germline-derived CDR1 and CDR2 are DFQATT and SNEGSKA (reference sequence). Here the CDR3 reads CSASGLAGGEQYF. CDR3 in DNA: TGCAGTGCTAGTGGACTAGCAGGTGGAGAGCAGTACTTC.

The table lists this clonotype with a few counts. The CDR3 bases are TGCAGTGCTAGATTCTCTGGGGTGCCCAGTCAGCCCCAGCATTTT. Encoded protein: CSARFSGVPSQPQHF. The chain is built from TRBV20-1 and TRBJ1-5, with no clear D. The germline V and J ends were trimmed by 2 bases and 6 bases, with 17 bases remaining between them. This CDR3 spans 15 amino acids. Germline V lookup: CDR1 DFQATT, CDR2 SNEGSKA (reference sequence).

A remark on this clonotype: The junction departs from germline at one end; a sequencing error may be responsible. This chain links TRBV27 with TRBJ1-5; no reliable D call. Germline lookup yields CDR1 MNHEY and CDR2 SMNVEV (reference sequence). This CDR3 contains 14 residues. The CDR3 nucleotides read TGTGCCGGCAGCCAGTGGCAGGAAAATCAGCCCCAGCATTTT. It translates to CAGSQWQENQPQHF.

The CDR3 sequence: CASNIGDIQYF. The CDR3 region has the DNA TGTGCCAGCAATATCGGGGACATTCAGTACTTC. This chain uses TRBV6-1 with TRBJ2-4; tentative D call: TRBD2 (5 bases). The length of the CDR3 is 11 residues. V lost 7 bases and J lost 8, with 9 bases in between. Germline CDR1 and CDR2: MNHNS and SASEGT.

Only a few counts were recorded for this clonotype. This rearrangement joins TRBV29-1 to TRBJ1-1; 7 positions agree with TRBD1. With V trimmed by 6 bases and J by 0 bases, 4 bases remained unmatched. The CDR3 length is 13 residues. Germline V CDR1 and CDR2: SQVTM, ANQGSEA. The CDR3, as DNA: TGCAGCGTGACAGGGTTATTGAACACTGAAGCTTTCTTT. Translated: CSVTGLLNTEAFF.

The chain joins TRBV6-4 to TRBJ2-1; 7 positions agree with TRBD2. V lost 4 bases and J lost 8; bases outside the gene matches: 8. The germline V gene encodes CDR1 MRHNA and CDR2 SNTAGT. This CDR3 spans 14 amino acids. The CDR3 is CASSAFAGVDEQFF. For the CDR3, the DNA is TGTGCCAGCAGTGCTTTTGCGGGAGTGGATGAGCAGTTCTTC.

This clonotype was detected only a few times. The chain couples TRBV29-1 to TRBJ2-7, with D perhaps matching TRBD2 (7 bases). The germline V gene has CDR1 SQVTM and CDR2 ANQGSEA. The CDR3 is made up of 12 amino acids. V shed 3 bases and J shed 6 bases, with 12 bases lying between them. CDR3 in DNA: TGCAGCGTTGACCGGGGGGCCCGCGAGCAGTACTTC. Encoded protein: CSVDRGAREQYF.

The chain carries TRBV20-1 and TRBJ1-6; D gene uncertain. The CDR3 sequence is 14 residues long. Per germline, CDR1 DFQATT and CDR2 SNEGSKA (reference sequence). V lost 0 bases and J 6 bases, leaving 9 bases between the germline ends. CDR3 nucleotide sequence: TGCAGTGCTAGAGATCCACAGAGTAATTCACCCCTCCACTTT. Translating gives CSARDPQSNSPLHF.

The genes are TRBV5-1 and TRBJ1-6, with D hard to call. The length of the CDR3 is 13 residues. In germline, CDR1 is SGHRS, CDR2 YFSETQ. V lost 3 bases, J lost 7 bases, and 8 bases lay in between. CDR3 amino acids: CASSSRLNSPLHF. For the CDR3, the DNA is TGCGCCAGCAGCTCCAGACTAAATTCACCCCTCCACTTT.

This clonotype was picked up a small number of times. The chain uses TRBV20-1 and TRBJ1-4; perhaps TRBD1 as D (5 bases). Trimming took 0 bases from V and 3 from J, leaving 8 bases between them. CDR3 length equals 14 residues. Germline V gene sequence: CDR1 DFQATT, CDR2 SNEGSKA (reference sequence). The CDR3 reads CSARDPGPNEKLFF. CDR3 coding DNA: TGCAGTGCTAGAGATCCGGGACCTAATGAAAAACTGTTTTTT.